The entry below gives a single T cell receptor beta chain sequence along with its context. The data are from a study of blood T cell repertoires in COVID-19. Background on the study: PBMCs, B-cell-depleted T cells, or T cells provided the cDNA or gDNA that made up the material.

V was clipped by 6 bases and J by 5 bases, with 10 bases between them. Germline V gene lookup returns CDR1 MNHEY and CDR2 SVGEGT. CDR3 length: 12 residues. Data came from immunoSEQ multiplex PCR; TCRdb stores just in-frame clones and leaves some out. The sample lists 65,000 to 90,000 clones; over 75% were seen once. This rearrangement joins TRBV6-2 or TRBV6-3 to TRBJ2-5; D ambiguous. The specimen sequenced was peripheral blood. This TCR was sampled from a human donor in a cohort sampled during active COVID-19. The chain's CDR3 is CASSRGLETQYF. The CDR3 DNA follows: TGTGCCAGCAGCCGCGGCCTGGAGACCCAGTACTTC.